This T cell receptor (beta chain) is from a study of blood T cell repertoires in COVID-19. Participants were placed into cohorts based on the clinical history they reported. The repertoire was sequenced with immunoSEQ multiplex PCR; TCRdb's copy has only in-frame clones and lacks some. This sample carries under 300,000 clones, roughly 90% of them seen once, and the ten largest clones take roughly 2.1%. Germline V gene lookup returns CDR1 MNHEY and CDR2 SVGEGT. The length of the CDR3 is 17 residues. Trimming cost V 5 bases and J 2 bases; bases outside gene matches: 12. The TCR sequence derives from a woman in her 40s with acute COVID-19. The sequencing sample was made of PBMCs or T cells enriched from blood (not recorded which). The rearrangement uses TRBV6-2 or TRBV6-3 and TRBJ2-5; 9 bases are a match to TRBD2. CDR3 DNA: TGTGCCAGCAGTCAAAGAGGAGCTAGCGGGGCTCAAGAGACCCAGTACTTC. Its protein product is CASSQRGASGAQETQYF.